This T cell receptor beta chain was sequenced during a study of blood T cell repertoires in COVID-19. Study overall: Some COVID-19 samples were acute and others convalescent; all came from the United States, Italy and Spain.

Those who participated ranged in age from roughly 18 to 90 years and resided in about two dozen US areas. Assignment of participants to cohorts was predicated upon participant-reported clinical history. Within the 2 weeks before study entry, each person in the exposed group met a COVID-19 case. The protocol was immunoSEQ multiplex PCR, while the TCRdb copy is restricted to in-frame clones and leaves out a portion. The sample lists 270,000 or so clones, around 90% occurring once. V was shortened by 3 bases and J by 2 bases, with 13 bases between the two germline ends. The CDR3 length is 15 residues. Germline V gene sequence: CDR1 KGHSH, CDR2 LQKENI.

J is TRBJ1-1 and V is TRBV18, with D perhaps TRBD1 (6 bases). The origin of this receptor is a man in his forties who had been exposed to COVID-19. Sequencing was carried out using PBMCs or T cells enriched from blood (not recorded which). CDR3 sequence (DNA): TGTGCCAGCTCACCTTCAGGGGTCGTAAACACTGAAGCTTTCTTT. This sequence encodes CASSPSGVVNTEAFF.